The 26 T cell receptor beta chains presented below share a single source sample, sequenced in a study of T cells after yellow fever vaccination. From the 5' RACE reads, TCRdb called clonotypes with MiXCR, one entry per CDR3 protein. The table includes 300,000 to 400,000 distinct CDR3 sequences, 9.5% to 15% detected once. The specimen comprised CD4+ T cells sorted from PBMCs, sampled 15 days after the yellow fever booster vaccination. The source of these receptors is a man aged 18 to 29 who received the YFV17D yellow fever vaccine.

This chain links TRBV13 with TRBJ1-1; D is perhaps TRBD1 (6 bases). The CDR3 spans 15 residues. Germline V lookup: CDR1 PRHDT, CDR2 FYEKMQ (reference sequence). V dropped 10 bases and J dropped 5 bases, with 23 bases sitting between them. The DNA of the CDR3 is TGTGCCACCGGGGGGCGTGGAAGGTTGTGGACTGAAGCTTTCTTT. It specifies CATGGRGRLWTEAFF.

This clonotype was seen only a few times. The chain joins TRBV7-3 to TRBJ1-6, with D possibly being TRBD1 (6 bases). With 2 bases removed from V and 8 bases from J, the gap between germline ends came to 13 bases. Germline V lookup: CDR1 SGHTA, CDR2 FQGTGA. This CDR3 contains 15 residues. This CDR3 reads CASSLLAGGDSPLHF. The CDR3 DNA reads TGTGCCAGCAGCTTACTCGCCGGGGGCGATTCACCCCTCCACTTT.

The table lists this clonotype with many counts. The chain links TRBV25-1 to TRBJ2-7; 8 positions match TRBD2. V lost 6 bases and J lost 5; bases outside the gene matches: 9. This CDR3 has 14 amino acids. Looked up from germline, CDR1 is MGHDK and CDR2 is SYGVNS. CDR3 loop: CASRPLGLANEQYV. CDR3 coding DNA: TGTGCCAGCAGGCCGCTAGGACTAGCTAACGAGCAGTACGTC.

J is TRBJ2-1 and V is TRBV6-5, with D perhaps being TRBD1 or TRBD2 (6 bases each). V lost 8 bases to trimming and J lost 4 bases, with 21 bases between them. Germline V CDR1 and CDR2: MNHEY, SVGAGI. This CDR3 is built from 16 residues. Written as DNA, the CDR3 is TGTGCCAGCCTCCCGGGGGCAGGGGTACCTTACAATGAGCAGTTCTTC. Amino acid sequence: CASLPGAGVPYNEQFF.

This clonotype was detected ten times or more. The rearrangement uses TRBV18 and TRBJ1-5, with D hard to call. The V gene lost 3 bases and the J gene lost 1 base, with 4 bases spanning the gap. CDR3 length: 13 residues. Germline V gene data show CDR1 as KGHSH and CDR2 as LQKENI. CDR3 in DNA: TGTGCCAGCTCACCCGGCAGCAATCAGCCCCAGCATTTT. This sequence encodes CASSPGSNQPQHF.

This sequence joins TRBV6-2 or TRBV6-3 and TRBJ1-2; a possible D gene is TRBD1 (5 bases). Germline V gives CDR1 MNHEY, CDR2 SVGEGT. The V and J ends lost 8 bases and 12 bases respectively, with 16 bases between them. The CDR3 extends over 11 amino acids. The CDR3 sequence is CASSPRTGHTF. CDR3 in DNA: TGTGCCAGCTCACCAAGGACGGGGCACACCTTC.

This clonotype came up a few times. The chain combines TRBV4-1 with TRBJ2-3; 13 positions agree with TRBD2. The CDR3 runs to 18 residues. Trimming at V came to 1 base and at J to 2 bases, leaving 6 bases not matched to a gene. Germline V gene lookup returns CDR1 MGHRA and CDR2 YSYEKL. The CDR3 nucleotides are TGCGCCAGCAGCCAAGGGGCCGGGACTAGCGGGGTCACAGATACGCAGTATTTT. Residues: CASSQGAGTSGVTDTQYF.

In DNA, the CDR3 is TGCGCCAGCAGTTCCGGGACAGGGCAAGAAAAACTGTTTTTT. Translated, it gives CASSSGTGQEKLFF. This chain links TRBV10-2 with TRBJ1-4; TRBD1 matches at 9 bases. CDR3 length: 14 residues. The J segment lost 8 bases and the V segment lost 5 bases, leaving 6 bases of the junction unmatched. Per the germline V gene, CDR1 is WSHSY and CDR2 is SAAADI.

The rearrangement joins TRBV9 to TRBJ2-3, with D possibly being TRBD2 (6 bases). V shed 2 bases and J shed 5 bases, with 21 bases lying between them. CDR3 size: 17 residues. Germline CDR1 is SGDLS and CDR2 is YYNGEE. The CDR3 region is CASSVAPAGDRGDTQYF. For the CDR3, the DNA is TGTGCCAGCAGCGTCGCTCCAGCGGGCGACAGAGGAGATACGCAGTATTTT.

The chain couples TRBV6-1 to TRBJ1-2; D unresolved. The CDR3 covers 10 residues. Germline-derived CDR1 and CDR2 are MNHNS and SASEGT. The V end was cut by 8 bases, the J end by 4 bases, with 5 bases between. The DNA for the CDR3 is TGTGCCAGCGTGGGCTATGGCTACACCTTC. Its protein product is CASVGYGYTF.

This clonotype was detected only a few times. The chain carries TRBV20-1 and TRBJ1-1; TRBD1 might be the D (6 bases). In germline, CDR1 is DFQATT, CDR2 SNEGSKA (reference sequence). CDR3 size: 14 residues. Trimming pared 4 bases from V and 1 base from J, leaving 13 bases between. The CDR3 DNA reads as TGCAGTGCTAACAGGGCAGGCAGGAACACTGAAGCTTTCTTT. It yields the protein CSANRAGRNTEAFF.

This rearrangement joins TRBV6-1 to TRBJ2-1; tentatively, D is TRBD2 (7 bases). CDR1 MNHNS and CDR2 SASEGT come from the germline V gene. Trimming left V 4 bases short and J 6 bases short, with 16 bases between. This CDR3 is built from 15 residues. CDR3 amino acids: CASSVGWGGPNEQFF. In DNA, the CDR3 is TGTGCCAGCAGTGTCGGGTGGGGGGGCCCCAATGAGCAGTTCTTC.

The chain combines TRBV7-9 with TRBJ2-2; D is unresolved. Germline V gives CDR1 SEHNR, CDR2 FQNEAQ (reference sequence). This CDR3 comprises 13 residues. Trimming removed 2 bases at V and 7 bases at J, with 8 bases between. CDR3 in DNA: TGTGCCAGCAGCTTAAGGGCCGACGGGGAGCTGTTTTTT. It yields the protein CASSLRADGELFF.

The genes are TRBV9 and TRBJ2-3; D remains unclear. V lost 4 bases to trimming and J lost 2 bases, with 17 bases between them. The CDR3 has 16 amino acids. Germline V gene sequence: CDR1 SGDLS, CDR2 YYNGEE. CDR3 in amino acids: CASSPPMSQLTDTQYF. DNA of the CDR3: TGTGCCAGCAGCCCACCTATGTCACAGCTCACAGATACGCAGTATTTT.

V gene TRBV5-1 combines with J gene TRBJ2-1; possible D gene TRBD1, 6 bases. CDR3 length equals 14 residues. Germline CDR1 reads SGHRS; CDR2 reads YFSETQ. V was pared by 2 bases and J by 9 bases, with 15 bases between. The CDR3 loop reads CASSFQGPTIEQFF. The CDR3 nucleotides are TGCGCCAGCAGCTTTCAGGGGCCTACAATTGAGCAGTTCTTC.

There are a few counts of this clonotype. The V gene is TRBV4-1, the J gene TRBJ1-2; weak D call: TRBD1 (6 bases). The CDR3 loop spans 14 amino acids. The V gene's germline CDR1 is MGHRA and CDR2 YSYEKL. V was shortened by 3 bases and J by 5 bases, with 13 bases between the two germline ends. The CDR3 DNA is TGCGCCAGCAGCCATCCCCGAGACAGGTATGGCTACACCTTC. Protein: CASSHPRDRYGYTF.

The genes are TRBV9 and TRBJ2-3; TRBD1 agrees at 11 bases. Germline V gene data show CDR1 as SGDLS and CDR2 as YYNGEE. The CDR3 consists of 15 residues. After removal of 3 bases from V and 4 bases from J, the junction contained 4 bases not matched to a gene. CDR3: CASSERTGGPDTQYF. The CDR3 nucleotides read TGTGCCAGCAGCGAACGGACAGGGGGCCCAGATACGCAGTATTTT. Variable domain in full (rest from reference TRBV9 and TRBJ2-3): DSGVTQTPKHLITATGQRVTLRCSPRSGDLSVYWYQQSLDQGLQFLIQYYNGEERAKGNILERFSAQQFPDLHSELNLSSLELGDSALYFCASSERTGGPDTQYFGPGTRLTVL.

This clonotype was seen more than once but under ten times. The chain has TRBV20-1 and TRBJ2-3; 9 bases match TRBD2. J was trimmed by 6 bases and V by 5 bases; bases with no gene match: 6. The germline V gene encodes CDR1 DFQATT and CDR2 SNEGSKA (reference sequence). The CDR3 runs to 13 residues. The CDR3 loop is CSALSGGRDTQYF. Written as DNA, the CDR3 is TGCAGTGCTCTTAGCGGGGGCCGGGATACGCAGTATTTT.

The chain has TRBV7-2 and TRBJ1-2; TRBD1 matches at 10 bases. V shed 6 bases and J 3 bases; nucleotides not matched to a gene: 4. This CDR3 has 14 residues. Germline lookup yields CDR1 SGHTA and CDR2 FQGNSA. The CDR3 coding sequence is TGTGCCAGCAGGTCCGGGACAGGGGACTATGGCTACACCTTC. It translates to CASRSGTGDYGYTF.

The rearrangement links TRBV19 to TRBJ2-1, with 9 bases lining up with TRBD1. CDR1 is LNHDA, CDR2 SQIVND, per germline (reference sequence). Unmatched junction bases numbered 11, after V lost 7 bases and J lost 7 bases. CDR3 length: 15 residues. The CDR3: CASTKTGGLLNEQFF. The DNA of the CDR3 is TGTGCCAGTACCAAAACAGGGGGCTTATTGAATGAGCAGTTCTTC.

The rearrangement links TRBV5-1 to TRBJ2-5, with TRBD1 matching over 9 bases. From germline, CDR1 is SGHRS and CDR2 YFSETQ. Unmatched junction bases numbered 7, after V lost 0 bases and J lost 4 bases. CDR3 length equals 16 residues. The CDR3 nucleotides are TGCGCCAGCAGCTTGGGAGGGACAGGGAGAGGAGAGACCCAGTACTTC. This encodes CASSLGGTGRGETQYF.

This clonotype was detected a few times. The chain's CDR3 is CATSDPGQGFSGELFF. CDR3 coding DNA: TGTGCCACCAGTGATCCGGGACAGGGGTTCTCCGGGGAGCTGTTTTTT. J is TRBJ2-2 and V is TRBV24-1; 10 bases line up with TRBD1. V lost 3 bases and J lost 6; bases outside the gene matches: 6. Germline loops: CDR1 KGHDR, CDR2 SFDVKD. CDR3 length: 16 amino acids.

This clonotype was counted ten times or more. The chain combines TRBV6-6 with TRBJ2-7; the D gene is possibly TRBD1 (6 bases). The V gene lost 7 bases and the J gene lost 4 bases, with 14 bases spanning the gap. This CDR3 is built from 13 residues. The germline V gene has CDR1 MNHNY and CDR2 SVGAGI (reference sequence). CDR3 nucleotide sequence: TGTGCCAGCACCGCTCAAAGGGGGTACGAGCAGTACTTC. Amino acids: CASTAQRGYEQYF.

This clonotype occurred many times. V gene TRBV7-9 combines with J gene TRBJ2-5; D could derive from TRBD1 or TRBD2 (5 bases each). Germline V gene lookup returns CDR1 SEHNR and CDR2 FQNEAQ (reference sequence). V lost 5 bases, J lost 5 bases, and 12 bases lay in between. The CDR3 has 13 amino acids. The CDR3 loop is CASSKRDEETQYF. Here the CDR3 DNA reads TGTGCCAGCAGCAAAAGGGACGAGGAGACCCAGTACTTC.

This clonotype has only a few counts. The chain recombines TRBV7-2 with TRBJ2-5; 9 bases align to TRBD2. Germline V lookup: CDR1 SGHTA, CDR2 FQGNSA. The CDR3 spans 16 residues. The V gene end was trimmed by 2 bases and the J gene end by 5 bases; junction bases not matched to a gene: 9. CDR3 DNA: TGTGCCAGCAGCTTATATCTTAGCGGGGGTTGGGAGACCCAGTACTTC. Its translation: CASSLYLSGGWETQYF.

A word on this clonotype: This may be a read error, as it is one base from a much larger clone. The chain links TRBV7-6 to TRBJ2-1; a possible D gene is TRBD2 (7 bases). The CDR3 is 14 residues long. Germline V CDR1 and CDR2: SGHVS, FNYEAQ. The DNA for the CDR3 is TGTGCCAGCAGCTTAGAGGGGGGGTTTAGCCCGAATATCTTC. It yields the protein CASSLEGGFSPNIF.